This T cell receptor (beta chain) emerged from a study of cytomegalovirus exposure and HLA in healthy donors. Study-level results: Associated with HLA alleles at 0.05 false discovery rate in a later analysis were over 15,000 TCR beta sequences.

For this clone: The target antigen is unknown.

60 Vbeta and 13 Jbeta primers were used in PCR. Using immunoSEQ multiplex PCR, the repertoire was profiled, and TCRdb retains in-frame clones only, with some absent. Among 100,000 to 150,000 clones listed, more than 60% were seen once. The specimen sequenced was PBMCs. This clonotype originated in a woman in her thirties or forties in good health and CMV-seropositive.

DNA of the CDR3: TGTGCCAGCAGCTCGAAAGCAGGGGGAGAACAGCCCCAGCATTTT. This codes for CASSSKAGGEQPQHF. The chain carries TRBV7-2 and TRBJ1-5; 7 bases fit TRBD1. V shed 4 bases, J shed 7 bases, and the junction held 10 bases outside the gene matches. The CDR3 runs to 15 residues. Germline lookup yields CDR1 SGHTA and CDR2 FQGNSA.